This T cell receptor (beta chain) was retrieved from a study of a mutant IDH1 vaccine in newly diagnosed glioma. As for the study in general: All eight of the vaccinations patients received fell in weeks 1, 3, 5, 7, 11, 15, 19 and 23. Standard pretreatment was either radiotherapy, temozolomide, or, for most, radiochemotherapy with temozolomide.

V lost 5 bases to trimming and J lost 7 bases, with 18 bases between them. Germline-derived CDR1 and CDR2 are SEHNR and FQNEAQ (reference sequence). The CDR3 covers 15 residues. This table comes from immunoSEQ multiplex PCR, and its TCRdb copy is limited to in-frame clones, with some not included. Of tens of thousands of clones listed, 80% to 90% are singletons. Time point: week 5, during vaccination. Vaccinated patients received 300 ug of mutant IDH1 20-mer peptide per dose, with topical imiquimod. Details on this clone: The antigen remains unidentified.

V is TRBV7-9 and J is TRBJ1-5; D ambiguous. Sequenced here: PBMCs, sampled from a glioma patient whose treatment included an IDH1 peptide vaccine. This receptor was taken from a man younger than 30 with glioma. The CDR3 is CASSPGLAEQQPQHF. The CDR3 bases are TGTGCCAGCAGCCCCGGACTCGCAGAGCAGCAGCCCCAGCATTTT.